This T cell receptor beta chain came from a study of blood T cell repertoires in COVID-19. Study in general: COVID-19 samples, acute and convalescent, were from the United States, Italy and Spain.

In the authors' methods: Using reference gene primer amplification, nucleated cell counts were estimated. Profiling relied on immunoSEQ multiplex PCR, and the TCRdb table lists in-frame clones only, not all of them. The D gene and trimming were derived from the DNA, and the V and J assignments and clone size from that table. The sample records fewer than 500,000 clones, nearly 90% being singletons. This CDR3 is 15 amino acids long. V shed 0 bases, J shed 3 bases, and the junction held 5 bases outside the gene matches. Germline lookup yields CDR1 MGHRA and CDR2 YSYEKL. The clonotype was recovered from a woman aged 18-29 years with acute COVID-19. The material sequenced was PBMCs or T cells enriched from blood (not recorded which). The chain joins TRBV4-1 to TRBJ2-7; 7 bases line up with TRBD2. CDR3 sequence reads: CASSQDNRGGYEQYF. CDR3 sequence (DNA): TGCGCCAGCAGCCAAGATAATCGCGGGGGCTACGAGCAGTACTTC.